Below, 16 T cell receptor beta chains from the same sample are listed, as sequenced in a study of blood T cell repertoires in COVID-19. Using immunoSEQ multiplex PCR, the repertoire was profiled, and TCRdb retains in-frame clones only, with some absent. The table includes roughly 180,000 clones, about 88% detected once. The sequenced sample consisted of peripheral blood. The origin of the receptors is a woman between 50 and 59 years old with COVID-19, enrolled during active disease.

The rearrangement links TRBV6-5 to TRBJ2-4; 7 bases match TRBD1. CDR3 length: 16 amino acids. Germline lookup yields CDR1 MNHEY and CDR2 SVGAGI. The V and J ends lost 4 bases and 7 bases, in that order; junction bases with no gene match: 13. The DNA of the CDR3 is TGTGCCAGCAGTTCCTACAGGGGTGGAGGTGGGAACATTCAGTACTTC. This sequence encodes CASSSYRGGGGNIQYF.

The J gene is TRBJ2-7, the V gene TRBV2; TRBD1 matches at 11 bases. V lost 4 bases, J lost 3 bases, and 8 bases stayed unmatched. The CDR3 has 16 amino acids. Germline-derived CDR1 and CDR2 are SNHLY and FYNNEI. The CDR3, as DNA: TGTGCCAGCAGTGGTCTGGGACAGGGGGTCCACTACGAGCAGTACTTC. Translated: CASSGLGQGVHYEQYF.

The genes are TRBV24-1 and TRBJ2-2, with 9 bases that match TRBD1. J lost 7 bases, V lost 5 bases, and 10 bases had no gene match. The germline gives CDR1 KGHDR, CDR2 SFDVKD. The length of the CDR3 is 16 residues. The CDR3 DNA reads TGTGCCACCAGTGCCGCGCCAGGACAGGGGCACGGGGAGCTGTTTTTT. This encodes CATSAAPGQGHGELFF.

This clone was found a few times. This rearrangement joins TRBV18 to TRBJ1-6; no reliable D call. Germline values: CDR1 KGHSH, CDR2 LQKENI. Trimming took 0 bases from V and 10 from J, leaving 16 bases between them. This CDR3 spans 16 amino acids. CDR3 bases: TGTGCCAGCTCACCACCGGGGAGTAGGGTTGTGTCACCCCTCCACTTT. Translated, it gives CASSPPGSRVVSPLHF. The full variable domain, with the rest looked up from reference TRBV18 and TRBJ1-6, is NAGVMQNPRHLVRRRGQEARLRCSPMKGHSHVYWYRQLPEEGLKFMVYLQKENIIDESGMPKERFSAEFPKEGPSILRIQQVVRGDSAAYFCASSPPGSRVVSPLHFGNGTRLTVT.

The gene calls are TRBV7-7 and TRBJ2-5; the match to TRBD1 covers 9 bases. Germline CDR1 is SSHAT and CDR2 is FNYEAQ (reference sequence). J was trimmed by 2 bases and V by 5 bases; bases with no gene match: 6. The length of the CDR3 is 15 residues. In nucleotides, the CDR3 is TGTGCCAGCAGCATAGACAGGGGGAAACAAGAGACCCAGTACTTC. It translates to CASSIDRGKQETQYF.

This chain uses TRBV19 with TRBJ2-2; D unresolved. The CDR3 runs 13 residues. Germline V CDR1 and CDR2: LNHDA, SQIVND (reference sequence). The V gene lost 5 bases and the J gene lost 6 bases, with 10 bases spanning the gap. DNA for the CDR3: TGTGCCAGTAGTCCCCGATGGCCCGGGGAGCTGTTTTTT. Amino acid sequence: CASSPRWPGELFF.

J is TRBJ1-5 and V is TRBV3-1 (or the pseudogene TRBV3-2); 11 positions agree with TRBD1. Germline V lookup: CDR1 LGHDT, CDR2 YNNKEL (reference sequence). J gave up 4 bases and V 5 bases, and 19 bases lay outside the gene matches. This CDR3 comprises 20 residues. The CDR3 DNA sequence: TGTGCCAGCAGCGGGGACGGAAAAAATAGCGGGACAGGGGGAAATCAGCCCCAGCATTTT. The encoded protein is CASSGDGKNSGTGGNQPQHF.

The V call is TRBV4-3, the J call TRBJ1-5; D gene uncertain. The CDR3 length is 13 residues. V was pared by 0 bases and J by 6 bases, with 6 bases between. Per germline, CDR1 LGHNA and CDR2 YSLEER. The CDR3 sequence is CASSQEGGQPQHF. The CDR3 DNA sequence: TGCGCCAGCAGCCAAGAAGGAGGTCAGCCCCAGCATTTT.

This clone showed up just once. CDR3 in DNA: TGCGCCAGCAGCCAAAACAGGGGGGGAGACATTCAGTACTTC. This translates into CASSQNRGGDIQYF. The chain couples TRBV4-1 to TRBJ2-4; the D gene is possibly TRBD1 (8 bases). Germline V gene data show CDR1 as MGHRA and CDR2 as YSYEKL. With 2 bases removed from V and 8 bases from J, the gap between germline ends came to 13 bases. The CDR3 is 14 amino acids.

The table lists this clone with a count of one. The CDR3 reads CASSQDQGGGSPGKQYF. The DNA of the CDR3 is TGTGCCAGCAGCCAAGATCAAGGCGGGGGATCGCCTGGAAAGCAGTACTTC. The chain employs TRBV4-2 and TRBJ2-7, with 7 bases that match TRBD2. Germline trimming cut 0 bases from V and 8 bases from J; bases unmatched to any gene: 16. Germline CDR1 is LGHNA and CDR2 is YNFKEQ. There are 17 residues in the CDR3.

A note on this clone: This sample also contains other DNA sequences that code for the same CDR3. The chain employs TRBV2 and TRBJ2-3, with TRBD2 matching 13 bases. Germline assignment: CDR1 SNHLY and CDR2 FYNNEI. V lost 6 bases, J lost 3 bases, and 9 bases stayed unmatched. This CDR3 is 17 amino acids long. CDR3 nucleotide sequence: TGTGCCAGCAGCCGATGGACTAGCGGGGGAGGTACAGATACGCAGTATTTT. Its translation is CASSRWTSGGGTDTQYF.

The chain's CDR3 is CASSPRTSGWGELFF. The CDR3 DNA reads TGTGCCAGCAGCCCTAGGACTAGCGGATGGGGGGAGCTGTTTTTT. The J gene is TRBJ2-2, the V gene TRBV3-1 (or the pseudogene TRBV3-2); the match to TRBD2 covers 10 bases. The CDR3 contains 15 residues. Per germline, CDR1 LGHDT and CDR2 YNNKEL (reference sequence). The V gene end was trimmed by 4 bases and the J gene end by 8 bases; junction bases not matched to a gene: 7.

The J gene is TRBJ2-2, the V gene TRBV12-5; maybe TRBD1 (5 bases). The V end lost 1 base, the J end lost 7 bases, and 13 bases lay between the germline ends. CDR3 length: 15 amino acids. The V gene's germline CDR1 is LGHNT and CDR2 FRNRAP. This chain's CDR3 is CASGLAGLTGGELFF. The CDR3 DNA reads TGTGCTAGTGGTTTGGCAGGGTTAACTGGCGGGGAGCTGTTTTTT.

This clone is a singleton in its sample. DNA of the CDR3: TGTGCCTGGAGGCAAGAGGAGGCGGGTAATTCACCCCTCCACTTT. Residues: CAWRQEEAGNSPLHF. V gene TRBV30 combines with J gene TRBJ1-6, with no clear D. The CDR3 runs to 15 residues. Germline V CDR1 and CDR2: GTSNPN, SVGIG (reference sequence). Between the trimmed V and J ends, which lost 3 bases and 6 bases, there was a span of 15 bases.

The chain employs TRBV30 and TRBJ1-1; 7 bases fit TRBD1. Looked up from germline, CDR1 is GTSNPN and CDR2 is SVGIG (reference sequence). J was trimmed by 5 bases and V by 3 bases; bases with no gene match: 3. The CDR3 spans 12 residues. CDR3 region: CAWREGATEAFF. The CDR3 bases are TGTGCCTGGAGAGAGGGGGCAACTGAAGCTTTCTTT.

The J gene is TRBJ1-1, the V gene TRBV18; 7 positions match TRBD1. The junction had 4 bases not matched to a gene; V was cut back by 2 bases and J by 4 bases. The CDR3 runs 14 residues. Looked up from germline, CDR1 is KGHSH and CDR2 is LQKENI. Written as DNA, the CDR3 is TGTGCCAGCTCACCAAACAGGGGTGGCACTGAAGCTTTCTTT. It specifies CASSPNRGGTEAFF.